This TCR beta chain is from a study of blood T cell repertoires in COVID-19. Generated by immunoSEQ multiplex PCR, the TCRdb table keeps only in-frame clones and is missing some. The sample yields about 110,000 clones, approximately 70% seen once. This CDR3 region has 13 residues. The V gene end was trimmed by 3 bases and the J gene end by 5 bases; junction bases not matched to a gene: 2. Germline V gene lookup returns CDR1 SSHAT and CDR2 FNYEAQ (reference sequence). The clonotype was recovered from a woman aged 40-49 years with acute or convalescent COVID-19. V is TRBV7-7 and J is TRBJ2-5; TRBD1 agrees at 8 bases. Sequencing used peripheral blood. CDR3 sequence: CASSLDRDETQYF. As DNA, the CDR3 is TGTGCCAGCAGCTTGGACAGGGATGAGACCCAGTACTTC.